Sequencing of this T cell receptor (beta chain) was carried out in a study of glioma-infiltrating T cells after dendritic cell vaccination. Study information: Patients received autologous tumor lysate-pulsed dendritic cell vaccination between 2003 and 2012. Study-level findings and limits: Complete blood and tumor specimen sets were limited to few patients. Patients with more pretreatment TILs had longer time to progression and survival.

Assay: immunoSEQ multiplex PCR; the TCRdb copy retains only in-frame clones and omits some. The sample includes nearly 85,000 clones, 70% to 90% of them seen just once. Trimming removed 0 bases from V and 13 bases from J; junction bases left unmatched: 6. The CDR3 spans 12 residues. Germline V gene data show CDR1 as GTSNPN and CDR2 as SVGIG (reference sequence). Details on this clone: The antigen is unknown.

Sequencing used blood, obtained before dendritic cell vaccination. The rearrangement joins TRBV30 to TRBJ2-1, with 7 bases lining up with TRBD1. The TCR originated in a human donor with glioblastoma. The CDR3 loop is CAWSVTGDSQFF. The CDR3 DNA follows: TGTGCCTGGAGTGTCACAGGGGATTCCCAGTTCTTC.